These 16 T cell receptor beta chains were sequenced from one sample in a study of blood T cells in healthy people across ages. Then a second PCR, running about 7 to 11 cycles, was carried out with a sample-barcoded 5' primer and a J-beta primer mix. TCRdb used MiXCR to reprocess the 5' RACE reads, holding one entry per CDR3 protein. The table lists 1,500,000 or so distinct CDR3 sequences, 59% of them singletons, with 5% to 7% in the top ten. Input material: blood. These receptors all stem from a man aged 18 to 29 in good health.

The rearrangement links TRBV7-2 to TRBJ2-7; no clear D gene. Germline CDR1 reads SGHTA; CDR2 reads FQGNSA. The CDR3 extends over 15 amino acids. Trimming stripped 1 base from V and 0 bases from J, with 10 bases between. CDR3 sequence (DNA): TGTGCCAGCAGCTTAGTTCCCGTAAGCTCCTACGAGCAGTACTTC. Protein product: CASSLVPVSSYEQYF.

The sample holds one count of this clonotype. This chain uses TRBV29-1 with TRBJ1-4; possible D gene TRBD1, 6 bases. Deletions cut 4 bases from V and 14 bases from J, with 20 bases between. Germline-derived CDR1 and CDR2 are SQVTM and ANQGSEA. The CDR3 extends over 13 amino acids. CDR3 bases: TGCAGCGTTGTTGTAGGCGGACAGTCGCTTCTGTTTTTT. Protein: CSVVVGGQSLLFF. Combining the CDR3 with reference TRBV29-1 and TRBJ1-4 gives the whole variable domain SAVISQKPSRDICQRGTSLTIQCQVDSQVTMMFWYRQQPGQSLTLIATANQGSEATYESGFVIDKFPISRPNLTFSTLTVSNMSPEDSSIYLCSVVVGGQSLLFFGSGTQLSVL.

This chain joins TRBV18 and TRBJ1-2; 7 bases fit TRBD1. Trimming cost V 5 bases and J 4 bases; bases outside gene matches: 13. CDR1 and CDR2 (germline): KGHSH, LQKENI. The CDR3 contains 16 residues. The CDR3 spells CASSSGSGQLPYGYTF. The CDR3 nucleotides read TGTGCCAGCTCATCCGGCTCGGGACAGCTGCCCTATGGCTACACCTTC.

The chain uses TRBV4-2 and TRBJ1-2; D not certain. Trimming pared 0 bases from V and 1 base from J, leaving 9 bases between. The CDR3 extends over 15 amino acids. Per germline, CDR1 LGHNA and CDR2 YNFKEQ. CDR3 nucleotide sequence: TGTGCCAGCAGCCAAGATCCCGGAATTAACTATGGCTACACCTTC. Its translation: CASSQDPGINYGYTF.

This clonotype was detected only once. The rearrangement links TRBV10-1 to TRBJ2-1; maybe TRBD2 (6 bases). The tail of the sequence fits TRBJ2-7 better, so the J call may be wrong. Germline CDR1 is WNHNN and CDR2 is SYGVQD (reference sequence). The CDR3 spans 15 residues. In nucleotides, the CDR3 is TGCGCCAGCAGTGACCGCGGGACGGCCAACAATGAGCAGTACTTC. This gives the protein CASSDRGTANNEQYF.

J is TRBJ2-7 and V is TRBV4-2; TRBD1 or TRBD2 may be the D gene (6 bases each). Germline CDR1 reads LGHNA; CDR2 reads YNFKEQ. This CDR3 spans 14 amino acids. V was cut by 5 bases and J by 2 bases, with 13 bases left in between. The CDR3, as DNA: TGTGCCAGCAGCGACCGGGGGCTCACCTACGAGCAGTACTTC. Translation gives CASSDRGLTYEQYF.

This clonotype was observed a handful of times. The chain uses TRBV7-8 and TRBJ2-5, with TRBD1 identical over 8 bases. The CDR3 loop spans 15 amino acids. Germline V gene data show CDR1 as SGHVS and CDR2 as FQNEAQ. Germline trimming cut 3 bases from V and 3 bases from J; bases unmatched to any gene: 6. This chain's CDR3 is CASSFYLTGEETQYF. The CDR3 nucleotides read TGTGCCAGCAGCTTTTACCTGACAGGGGAAGAGACCCAGTACTTC.

The chain carries TRBV29-1 and TRBJ1-1; TRBD1 aligns across 7 bases. After removal of 7 bases from V and 4 bases from J, the junction contained 6 bases not matched to a gene. The CDR3 sequence is 12 residues long. Per the germline V gene, CDR1 is SQVTM and CDR2 is ANQGSEA. CDR3 protein: CSGTGATTEAFF. The CDR3 DNA follows: TGCAGCGGTACAGGGGCGACCACTGAAGCTTTCTTT.

This chain joins TRBV6-1 and TRBJ2-3, with D maybe TRBD1 (9 bases). V lost 7 bases, J lost 2 bases, and 37 bases lay in between. In germline, CDR1 is MNHNS, CDR2 SASEGT. The CDR3 runs 22 residues. The CDR3 bases are TGTGCCAGCATAGTTTGGACAGGGGCGAGGGGTAGCGGGGTTCGGAACACAGATACGCAGTATTTT. Protein product: CASIVWTGARGSGVRNTDTQYF.

This clonotype was observed a few times. The chain couples TRBV11-2 to TRBJ2-7; possible D gene TRBD1, 5 bases. CDR1 SGHAT and CDR2 FQNNGV come from the germline V gene. V shed 6 bases and J shed 2 bases, with 23 bases lying between them. This CDR3 spans 17 amino acids. The CDR3 region is CASSHKRMLGVTYEQYF. The CDR3 coding sequence is TGTGCCAGCAGTCACAAACGCATGCTAGGGGTAACCTACGAGCAGTACTTC.

V is TRBV29-1 and J is TRBJ2-6, with D possibly matching TRBD2 (5 bases). Looked up from germline, CDR1 is SQVTM and CDR2 is ANQGSEA. CDR3 length: 14 amino acids. V was trimmed by 6 bases and J by 1 base, leaving 10 bases between them. This chain's CDR3 is CSVLGDSGANVLTF. CDR3 nucleotide sequence: TGCAGCGTCCTCGGGGATTCTGGGGCCAACGTCCTGACTTTC. Supplemented by reference TRBV29-1 and TRBJ2-6, the full variable domain reads SAVISQKPSRDICQRGTSLTIQCQVDSQVTMMFWYRQQPGQSLTLIATANQGSEATYESGFVIDKFPISRPNLTFSTLTVSNMSPEDSSIYLCSVLGDSGANVLTFGAGSRLTVL.

This clonotype was counted between two and nine times. The chain has TRBV20-1 and TRBJ2-1; D uncertain. Per the germline V gene, CDR1 is DFQATT and CDR2 is SNEGSKA (reference sequence). Deletions cut 3 bases from V and 2 bases from J, with 14 bases between. This CDR3 contains 15 residues. The CDR3 DNA sequence: TGCAGTGCTAGCCCACGGGCTCGACCCTACAATGAGCAGTTCTTC. Encoded protein: CSASPRARPYNEQFF.

V gene TRBV7-9 combines with J gene TRBJ2-7; D uncertain. The CDR3 length is 14 residues. Trimming took 5 bases from V and 2 from J, leaving 13 bases between them. CDR1 and CDR2 (germline): SEHNR, FQNEAQ (reference sequence). The DNA for the CDR3 is TGTGCCAGCAGCCCGGACGTAAAACCCTACGAGCAGTACTTC. Protein product: CASSPDVKPYEQYF.

This clonotype has a handful of counts. The rearrangement joins TRBV7-6 to TRBJ2-4, with a possible D match to TRBD2 (5 bases). The better agreement between TRBJ2-5 and the DNA end casts doubt on the J call. There are 14 residues in the CDR3. Germline loops: CDR1 SGHVS, CDR2 FNYEAQ. The DNA of the CDR3 is TGTGCCAGCAGCTCGGACGGACTTCGGGAGACCCAGTACTTC. As protein: CASSSDGLRETQYF.

The sample holds many counts of this clonotype. The junction departs from the called germline gene at one end, perhaps through a read error. The chain employs TRBV7-2 and TRBJ2-5; 10 bases map to TRBD1. In germline, CDR1 is SGHTA, CDR2 FQGNSA. The CDR3 totals 14 residues. CDR3 residues: CASSPRTGGETQYF. The CDR3 DNA reads TGCGCCAGCAGCCCTCGGACAGGGGGGGAGACCCAGTACTTC.

This chain connects TRBV18 to TRBJ2-4; 8 nucleotides agree with TRBD1. Germline V gives CDR1 KGHSH, CDR2 LQKENI. The CDR3 is 14 residues long. The trim removed 3 bases at V and 5 bases at J, leaving 3 bases unmatched. This chain's CDR3 is CASSPSGGQNIQYF. For the CDR3, the DNA is TGTGCCAGCTCACCGTCAGGGGGCCAAAACATTCAGTACTTC.